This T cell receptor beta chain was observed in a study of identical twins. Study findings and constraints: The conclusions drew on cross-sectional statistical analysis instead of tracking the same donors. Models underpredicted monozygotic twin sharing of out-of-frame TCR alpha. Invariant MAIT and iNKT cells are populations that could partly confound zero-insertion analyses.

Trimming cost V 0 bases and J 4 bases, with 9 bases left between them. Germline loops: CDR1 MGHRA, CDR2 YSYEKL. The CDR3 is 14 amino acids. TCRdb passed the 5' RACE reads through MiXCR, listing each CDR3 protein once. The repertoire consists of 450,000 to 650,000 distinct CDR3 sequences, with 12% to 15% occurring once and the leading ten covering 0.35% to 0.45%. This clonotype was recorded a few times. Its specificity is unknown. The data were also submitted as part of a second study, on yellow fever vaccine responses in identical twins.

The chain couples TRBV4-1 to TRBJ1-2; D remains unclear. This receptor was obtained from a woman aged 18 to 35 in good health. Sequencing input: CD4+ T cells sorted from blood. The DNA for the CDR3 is TGCGCCAGCAGCCAAGATCAGGCGACCTATGGCTACACCTTC. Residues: CASSQDQATYGYTF.